These T cell receptor beta chains were read from a single sample in a study of post-analysis software for immune sequencing data. TCRdb reprocessed the PCR reads with MiXCR, giving one entry per CDR3 protein. Of approximately 690,000 distinct CDR3 sequences in the sample, approximately 59% were seen once. Input material: blood. The receptors shown here come from a girl aged 2 to 9 with multiple sclerosis. Each CDR3 is given with its conserved first and last residue. Each record gives: clone size, J gene, D gene, V gene, CDR3 DNA, CDR3 protein. A D gene is named only where the DNA matches it firmly. The listing skips clone size in some rows; elsewhere it reads once, few, many or a size class.

>few|TRBJ2-5|TRBD2|TRBV7-2
TGTGCCAGCAGCTTAGTGAGATTAGCGGGGGCCCGAGAGACCCAGTACTTC
CASSLVRLAGARETQYF
>few|TRBJ2-1|TRBD1|TRBV5-1
TGCGCCAGCGGGGGCACCGGGACAGGGGTCAACAATGAGCAGTTCTTC
CASGGTGTGVNNEQFF
>few|TRBJ2-3|NA|TRBV20-1
TGCAGTGCTAGGCGCCTCGACGCAGATACGCAGTATTTT
CSARRLDADTQYF
>few|TRBJ2-7|TRBD1|TRBV28
TGTGCCAGCAGTCCACCTCCGGGACAGGGGGTATACGAGCAGTACTTC
CASSPPPGQGVYEQYF
>NA|TRBJ1-2|NA|TRBV30
TGTGCCTGGAGCGAGACGGCCTATGGCTACACCTTC
CAWSETAYGYTF
>NA|TRBJ2-1|TRBD2|TRBV7-2
TGTGCCAGCAGCTCCACTACACTAGCGGGAGAGCAGTTCTTC
CASSSTTLAGEQFF
>few|TRBJ2-3|TRBD2|TRBV7-2
TGTGCCAGCAGAACCGGACTAGCGGCTACCACAGATACGCAGTATTTT
CASRTGLAATTDTQYF
>NA|TRBJ2-3|NA|TRBV6-2/TRBV6-3
TGTGCCAGCAGTAGTGCAGCAGATACGCAGTATTTT
CASSSAADTQYF
>few|TRBJ2-1|TRBD2|TRBV9
TGTGCCAGCAGCGTAGAGGGGACTAGTGTTAGTGAGCAGTTCTTC
CASSVEGTSVSEQFF
>NA|TRBJ2-3|TRBD2|TRBV4-3
TGCGCCAGCAGCCCCACTAGCGGGGTACCCGATACGCAGTATTTT
CASSPTSGVPDTQYF
>once|TRBJ1-2|NA|TRBV7-2
TGTGCCAGCAGTCCCGGGGCTCCGAACTACTATGGCTACACCTTC
CASSPGAPNYYGYTF
>few|TRBJ2-3|TRBD2|TRBV12-3/TRBV12-4
TGTGCCAGCAGCCGTGGACTAGCGGGAGGCACAGATACGCAGTATTTT
CASSRGLAGGTDTQYF
>NA|TRBJ2-1|TRBD2|TRBV4-1
TGCGCCAGCGCTAGCGGGGTCTACAATGAGCAGTTCTTC
CASASGVYNEQFF
>NA|TRBJ1-5|NA|TRBV4-1
TGCGCCAGCAGCCAAGATTGGGGAGGAGATCAGCCCCAGCATTTT
CASSQDWGGDQPQHF
>NA|TRBJ1-5|NA|TRBV30
TGTGCCTGGAGTGTACAGTATCAGCCCCAGCATTTT
CAWSVQYQPQHF
>NA|TRBJ2-1|TRBD2|TRBV5-1
TGCGCCAGCAGCTTGGCCGGACTAGCGGGCGGACGTGAGCAGTTCTTC
CASSLAGLAGGREQFF
>NA|TRBJ2-5|TRBD2|TRBV2
TGTGCCAGCAGGCGGTCTAGCGGGGGTGAGACCCAGTACTTC
CASRRSSGGETQYF
>few|TRBJ2-1|TRBD1|TRBV5-6
TGTGCCAGCAGCTGGACAGGGGAGGACGAGCAGTTCTTC
CASSWTGEDEQFF
>NA|TRBJ2-1|TRBD2|TRBV7-6
TGTGCCAGCAGCTTAGAGGCTAGCGGGAACTATGAGCAGTTCTTC
CASSLEASGNYEQFF
>NA|TRBJ2-5|TRBD1|TRBV13
TGTGCCAGCAGCTTCCGGGACAGATTCCAAGAGACCCAGTACTTC
CASSFRDRFQETQYF
>NA|TRBJ2-5|NA|TRBV6-6
TGTGCCAGCAGTTACTCAACCCGCCTGGAGACCCAGTACTTC
CASSYSTRLETQYF
>NA|TRBJ2-3|NA|TRBV7-8
TGTGTCAGCAGCTTACGTAGGATAGCAGCAGATACGCAGTATTTT
CVSSLRRIAADTQYF